Below are 25 T cell receptor beta chains sequenced from a single sample in a study of cytomegalovirus exposure and HLA in healthy donors. Generated by immunoSEQ multiplex PCR, the TCRdb table keeps only in-frame clones and is missing some. Of 150,000 to 200,000 clones listed, around nine tenths are singletons. Sequencing was performed on PBMCs. The receptors were gathered from a woman under 40 in good health and CMV-seronegative.

This chain connects TRBV30 to TRBJ1-1, with a tentative D call TRBD1 (5 bases). The ends were cut back, 3 bases at V and 4 bases at J, with 12 bases in the middle. The CDR3 extends over 13 amino acids. Germline assignment: CDR1 GTSNPN and CDR2 SVGIG (reference sequence). The CDR3 region is CAWSFGGGTEAFF. DNA of the CDR3: TGTGCCTGGAGCTTCGGGGGGGGCACTGAAGCTTTCTTT. The full variable domain, its missing parts supplied by reference TRBV30 and TRBJ1-1, is SQTIHQWPATLVQPVGSPLSLECTVEGTSNPNLYWYRQAAGRGLQLLFYSVGIGQISSEVPQNLSASRPQDRQFILSSKKLLLSDSGFYLCAWSFGGGTEAFFGQGTRLTVV.

This chain links TRBV6-6 with TRBJ1-5, with TRBD1 matching over 7 bases. Looked up from germline, CDR1 is MNHNY and CDR2 is SVGAGI (reference sequence). The CDR3 runs to 14 residues. The J segment lost 3 bases and the V segment lost 7 bases, leaving 6 bases of the junction unmatched. Here the CDR3 reads CASNDREINQPQHF. CDR3 coding DNA: TGTGCCAGCAATGACAGGGAAATCAATCAGCCCCAGCATTTT.

The chain carries TRBV6-4 and TRBJ1-2, with 11 nucleotides matching TRBD1. The CDR3 covers 16 residues. In germline, CDR1 is MRHNA, CDR2 SNTAGT. Unmatched junction bases numbered 2, after V lost 0 bases and J lost 2 bases. CDR3: CASSDSRDRGNYGYTF. In DNA form, the CDR3 reads TGTGCCAGCAGTGACTCGAGGGACAGGGGGAACTATGGCTACACCTTC.

J is TRBJ2-1 and V is TRBV7-9, with 10 positions matching TRBD2. The CDR3 covers 13 residues. J lost 6 bases, V lost 6 bases, and 2 bases had no gene match. Germline values: CDR1 SEHNR, CDR2 FQNEAQ (reference sequence). CDR3 in amino acids: CASRGTSVNEQFF. The DNA for the CDR3 is TGTGCCAGCAGGGGGACTAGCGTCAATGAGCAGTTCTTC.

V and J are TRBV5-8 and TRBJ2-5; TRBD1 aligns across 9 bases. Losses at the gene ends were 9 bases for V and 3 bases for J; bases not matched to a gene: 6. Looked up from germline, CDR1 is SGHTS and CDR2 is YDEGEE. This CDR3 has 13 residues. CDR3 nucleotide sequence: TGTGCCACCCCATGGACAGGGGAAGAGACCCAGTACTTC. Amino acids: CATPWTGEETQYF.

The chain couples TRBV2 to TRBJ2-1; TRBD2 might be the D (6 bases). Germline V gives CDR1 SNHLY, CDR2 FYNNEI. V was trimmed by 2 bases and J by 10 bases, leaving 18 bases between them. CDR3 length equals 15 residues. The CDR3 DNA reads TGTGCCAGCAGTGAAACCCCGGGACTCAGTTACGAGCAGTTCTTC. It encodes CASSETPGLSYEQFF.

V and J are TRBV7-2 and TRBJ1-1; the D is unclear. This CDR3 has 13 amino acids. V lost 4 bases, J lost 4 bases, and 10 bases lay in between. The V gene's germline CDR1 is SGHTA and CDR2 FQGNSA. The CDR3 sequence: CASSSREGTEAFF. CDR3 sequence (DNA): TGTGCCAGCAGCTCCCGGGAGGGCACTGAAGCTTTCTTT.

The chain recombines TRBV18 with TRBJ1-2; the D is unclear. The germline V gene has CDR1 KGHSH and CDR2 LQKENI. The CDR3 consists of 17 residues. The V end lost 3 bases, the J end lost 0 bases, and 17 bases lay between the germline ends. CDR3 coding DNA: TGTGCCAGCTCACCTTTCGGGTTGGAAATAGCTAACTATGGCTACACCTTC. This gives the protein CASSPFGLEIANYGYTF. The entire variable domain, with the rest obtained from reference TRBV18 and TRBJ1-2, is as follows: NAGVMQNPRHLVRRRGQEARLRCSPMKGHSHVYWYRQLPEEGLKFMVYLQKENIIDESGMPKERFSAEFPKEGPSILRIQQVVRGDSAAYFCASSPFGLEIANYGYTFGSGTRLTVV.

This clone was observed a single time. J is TRBJ2-5 and V is TRBV7-8; D is perhaps TRBD2 (5 bases). Germline loops: CDR1 SGHVS, CDR2 FQNEAQ. The CDR3 has 14 residues. V was shortened by 4 bases and J by 8 bases, with 17 bases between the two germline ends. The CDR3 is CASSSRGGQVTQYF. In DNA, the CDR3 is TGTGCCAGCAGCTCCCGGGGTGGCCAAGTTACCCAGTACTTC. The variable domain in full, completed from reference TRBV7-8 and TRBJ2-5, reads GAGVSQSPRYKVAKRGQDVALRCDPISGHVSLFWYQQALGQGPEFLTYFQNEAQLDKSGLPSDRFFAERPEGSVSTLKIQRTQQEDSAVYLCASSSRGGQVTQYFGPGTRLLVL.

The chain links TRBV20-1 to TRBJ2-7; D is unclear. Germline V gene sequence: CDR1 DFQATT, CDR2 SNEGSKA (reference sequence). This CDR3 has 11 residues. With 7 bases removed from V and 0 bases from J, the gap between germline ends came to 7 bases. CDR3 sequence: CSVQISYEQYF. In nucleotides, the CDR3 is TGCAGTGTCCAGATCTCCTACGAGCAGTACTTC.

The chain recombines TRBV5-4 with TRBJ1-2, with TRBD1 identical over 7 bases. Unmatched junction bases numbered 5, after V lost 3 bases and J lost 3 bases. Looked up from germline, CDR1 is SGHNT and CDR2 is YYREEE (reference sequence). This CDR3 has 14 amino acids. CDR3 in amino acids: CASSSQGYDYGYTF. The CDR3 region has the DNA TGTGCCAGCAGCTCACAGGGGTACGACTATGGCTACACCTTC.

V is TRBV6-6 and J is TRBJ2-5; the match to TRBD2 covers 15 bases. The germline V gene encodes CDR1 MNHNY and CDR2 SVGAGI (reference sequence). The trim removed 4 bases at V and 4 bases at J, leaving 1 base unmatched. This CDR3 contains 15 residues. The CDR3 loop reads CASSWTSGGGETQYF. The CDR3 nucleotides are TGTGCCAGCAGTTGGACTAGCGGGGGGGGAGAGACCCAGTACTTC.

CDR3 in amino acids: CATSRYRNYNEQFF. The CDR3 bases are TGTGCCACCAGCAGATATAGAAACTACAATGAGCAGTTCTTC. The J gene is TRBJ2-1, the V gene TRBV15, with D unresolved. Germline values: CDR1 LNHNV, CDR2 YYDKDF (reference sequence). The CDR3 has 14 residues. V was pared by 2 bases and J by 3 bases, with 8 bases between.

The V call is TRBV6-5, the J call TRBJ1-6; D is unresolved. Germline values: CDR1 MNHEY, CDR2 SVGAGI. The V end was cut by 4 bases, the J end by 2 bases, with 9 bases between. The CDR3 is 15 amino acids. Here the CDR3 DNA reads TGTGCCAGCAGTTTGTCGTCCGCCTATAATTCACCCCTCCACTTT. Its protein product is CASSLSSAYNSPLHF.

The rearrangement joins TRBV6-1 to TRBJ1-5; D not resolved. The length of the CDR3 is 14 residues. Germline-derived CDR1 and CDR2 are MNHNS and SASEGT. Trimming cost V 0 bases and J 4 bases, with 7 bases left between them. The CDR3 is CASSEASDNQPQHF. The CDR3 DNA reads TGTGCCAGCAGTGAAGCGTCAGATAATCAGCCCCAGCATTTT.

The chain employs TRBV7-8 and TRBJ2-3; 7 bases align to TRBD1. The germline CDR1 and CDR2 sequences are SGHVS and FQNEAQ. There are 14 residues in the CDR3. V shed 4 bases and J 0 bases; nucleotides not matched to a gene: 1. CDR3 region: CASSSGQSTDTQYF. The CDR3 DNA follows: TGTGCCAGCAGCTCGGGACAGAGCACAGATACGCAGTATTTT.

The chain couples TRBV6-5 to TRBJ2-1; 9 bases align to TRBD2. Germline V gives CDR1 MNHEY, CDR2 SVGAGI. The CDR3 sequence is 16 residues long. V trimming: 4 bases; J trimming: 3 bases; junction bases outside the gene matches: 7. As DNA, the CDR3 is TGTGCCAGCAGTTCGCTTAGCGGGGGTTACTACAATGAGCAGTTCTTC. This codes for CASSSLSGGYYNEQFF.

J is TRBJ2-7 and V is TRBV6-5; tentative D call: TRBD2 (6 bases). Per the germline V gene, CDR1 is MNHEY and CDR2 is SVGAGI. Trimming pared 7 bases from V and 7 bases from J, leaving 11 bases between. The CDR3 length is 11 residues. The CDR3: CASTPRDEQYF. CDR3 in DNA: TGTGCCAGCACACCGCGGGATGAGCAGTACTTC.

V usage is TRBV5-1 and J usage is TRBJ1-3, with 12 bases aligning to TRBD1. V shed 0 bases, J shed 1 base, and the junction held 2 bases outside the gene matches. The length of the CDR3 is 17 residues. Germline V gives CDR1 SGHRS, CDR2 YFSETQ. The CDR3 loop is CASSLGGQGASGNTIYF. CDR3 DNA sequence: TGCGCCAGCAGCTTGGGGGGACAGGGGGCTTCTGGAAACACCATATATTTT.

The CDR3 here is CASSETRAGPDTQYF. The CDR3 DNA sequence: TGCGCCAGCAGTGAGACCAGGGCAGGCCCAGATACGCAGTATTTT. The rearrangement joins TRBV10-1 to TRBJ2-3; D may be TRBD1 (5 bases). Per the germline V gene, CDR1 is WNHNN and CDR2 is SYGVQD (reference sequence). The V gene lost 2 bases and the J gene lost 4 bases, with 13 bases spanning the gap. There are 15 residues in the CDR3.

V usage is TRBV7-9 and J usage is TRBJ2-7, with 11 bases aligning to TRBD2. The CDR3 contains 14 residues. Germline V lookup: CDR1 SEHNR, CDR2 FQNEAQ (reference sequence). Trimming removed 5 bases from V and 3 bases from J; junction bases left unmatched: 3. CDR3 sequence: CASSRLAGGYEQYF. The CDR3, as DNA: TGTGCCAGCAGCCGGCTAGCGGGGGGCTACGAGCAGTACTTC.

The chain combines TRBV19 with TRBJ1-5, with 8 bases fitting TRBD1. The length of the CDR3 is 14 residues. With 4 bases clipped from V and 3 bases from J, the junction kept 2 bases outside the gene matches. Germline CDR1 and CDR2: LNHDA and SQIVND (reference sequence). CDR3 residues: CASSTGGFNQPQHF. The CDR3, as DNA: TGTGCCAGTAGTACAGGGGGCTTCAATCAGCCCCAGCATTTT.

This clone has a handful of counts. This chain joins TRBV14 and TRBJ2-7, with TRBD1 identical over 7 bases. Germline-derived CDR1 and CDR2 are SGHDN and FVKESK. J lost 2 bases, V lost 3 bases, and 7 bases had no gene match. The CDR3 runs to 15 residues. DNA of the CDR3: TGTGCCAGCAGCCAGAGCTCCGGGACAGCCTACGAGCAGTACTTC. Amino acids: CASSQSSGTAYEQYF.

This chain joins TRBV5-4 and TRBJ2-1; D remains unclear. CDR3 length: 13 amino acids. Germline V gene lookup returns CDR1 SGHNT and CDR2 YYREEE (reference sequence). The V end lost 3 bases, the J end lost 5 bases, and 9 bases lay between the germline ends. CDR3 bases: TGTGCCAGCAGCTCACTGCCCGACAATGAGCAGTTCTTC. The encoded protein is CASSSLPDNEQFF.

V and J are TRBV7-6 and TRBJ1-3; tentatively, D is TRBD1 (5 bases). Germline loops: CDR1 SGHVS, CDR2 FNYEAQ. V was pared by 2 bases and J by 4 bases, with 9 bases between. The CDR3 contains 14 residues. The CDR3 loop reads CASSLTGGGNTIYF. CDR3 nucleotide sequence: TGTGCCAGCAGCTTAACGGGGGGAGGAAACACCATATATTTT. The whole variable domain, remainder taken from reference TRBV7-6 and TRBJ1-3, is GAGVSQSPRYKVTKRGQDVALRCDPISGHVSLYWYRQALGQGPEFLTYFNYEAQQDKSGLPNDRFSAERPEGSISTLTIQRTEQRDSAMYRCASSLTGGGNTIYFGEGSWLTVV.